The TCR beta chain under discussion was sequenced for a study of PD-1 blockade in classical Hodgkin lymphoma. The study's findings and limits: Newly diagnosed and completely responding patients shared comparable baseline diversity. While CD8+ TCR diversity did not rise significantly by C4D1, CD4+ TCR diversity did.

Each of the patients experienced relapse following autologous stem cell transplantation, and their brentuximab vedotin exposure differed. CDR1 and CDR2 from the germline V gene are MNHEY and SVGAGI. With 4 bases clipped from V and 4 bases from J, the junction kept 5 bases outside the gene matches. CDR3 size: 15 residues. Assay used: immunoSEQ multiplex PCR; TCRdb lists only in-frame clones, some missing. The table records roughly 40,000 clones, 85% to 90% of them present only once. On this clone: Antigen specificity is unknown.

The chain has TRBV6-5 and TRBJ2-1, with 9 bases identical to TRBD1. The material sequenced was peripheral blood mononuclear cells (PBMCs), taken at baseline. The clonotype originates from a human donor with classical Hodgkin lymphoma. CDR3 sequence reads: CASSWDRAPYNEQFF. The DNA for the CDR3 is TGTGCCAGCAGTTGGGACAGGGCCCCTTACAATGAGCAGTTCTTC.